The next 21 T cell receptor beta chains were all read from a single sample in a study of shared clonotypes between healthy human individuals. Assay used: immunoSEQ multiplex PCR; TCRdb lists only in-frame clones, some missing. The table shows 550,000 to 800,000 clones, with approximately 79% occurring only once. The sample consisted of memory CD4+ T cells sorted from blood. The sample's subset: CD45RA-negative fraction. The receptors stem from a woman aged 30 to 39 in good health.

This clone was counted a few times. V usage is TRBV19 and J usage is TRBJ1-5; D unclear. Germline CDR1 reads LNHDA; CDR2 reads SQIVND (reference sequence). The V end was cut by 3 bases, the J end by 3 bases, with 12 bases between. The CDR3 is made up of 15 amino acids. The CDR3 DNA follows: TGTGCCAGTAGTATCCGGGGAGGAGACAATCAGCCCCAGCATTTT. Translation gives CASSIRGGDNQPQHF.

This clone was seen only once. CDR3 protein: CASIQNPETQYF. CDR3 coding DNA: TGTGCCAGCATACAGAACCCGGAGACCCAGTACTTC. The chain links TRBV21-1 to TRBJ2-5; TRBD1, the table's D call, was not compared with the DNA. TRBV21-1 is marked as a pseudogene. The CDR3 spans 12 residues.

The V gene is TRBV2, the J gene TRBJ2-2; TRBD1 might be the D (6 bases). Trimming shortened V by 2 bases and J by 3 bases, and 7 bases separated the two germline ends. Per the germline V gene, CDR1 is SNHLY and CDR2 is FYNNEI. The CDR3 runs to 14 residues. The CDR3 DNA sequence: TGTGCCAGCAGTGAAAGGGGGTACACCGGGGAGCTGTTTTTT. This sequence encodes CASSERGYTGELFF.

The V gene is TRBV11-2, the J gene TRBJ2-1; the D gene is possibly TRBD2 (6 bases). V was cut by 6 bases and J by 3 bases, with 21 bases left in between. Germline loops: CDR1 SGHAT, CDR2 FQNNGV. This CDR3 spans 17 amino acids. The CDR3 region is CASSWSASGGFYNEQFF. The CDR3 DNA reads TGTGCCAGCAGTTGGTCGGCCAGTGGGGGGTTCTACAATGAGCAGTTCTTC.

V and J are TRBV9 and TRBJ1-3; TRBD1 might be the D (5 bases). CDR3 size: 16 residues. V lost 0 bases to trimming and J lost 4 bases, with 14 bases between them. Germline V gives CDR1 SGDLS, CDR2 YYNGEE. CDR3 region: CASSVGGGNAGNTIYF. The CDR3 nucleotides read TGTGCCAGCAGCGTAGGTGGGGGGAACGCGGGAAACACCATATATTTT.

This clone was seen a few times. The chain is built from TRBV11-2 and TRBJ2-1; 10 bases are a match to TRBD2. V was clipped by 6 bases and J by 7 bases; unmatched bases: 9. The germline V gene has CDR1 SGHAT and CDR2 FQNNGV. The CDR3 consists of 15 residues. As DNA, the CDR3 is TGTGCCAGCAGTACCAGTGGGACTAGCGTTAATGAGCAGTTCTTC. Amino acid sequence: CASSTSGTSVNEQFF. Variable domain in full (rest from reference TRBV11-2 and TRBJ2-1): EAGVAQSPRYKIIEKRQSVAFWCNPISGHATLYWYQQILGQGPKLLIQFQNNGVVDDSQLPKDRFSAERLKGVDSTLKIQPAKLEDSAVYLCASSTSGTSVNEQFFGPGTRLTVL.

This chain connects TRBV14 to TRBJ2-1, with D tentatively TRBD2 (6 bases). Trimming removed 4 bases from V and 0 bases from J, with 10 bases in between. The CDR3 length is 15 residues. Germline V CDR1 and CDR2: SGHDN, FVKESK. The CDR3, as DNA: TGTGCCAGCAGCCGCCAGCGGGCCTCCTACAATGAGCAGTTCTTC. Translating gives CASSRQRASYNEQFF.

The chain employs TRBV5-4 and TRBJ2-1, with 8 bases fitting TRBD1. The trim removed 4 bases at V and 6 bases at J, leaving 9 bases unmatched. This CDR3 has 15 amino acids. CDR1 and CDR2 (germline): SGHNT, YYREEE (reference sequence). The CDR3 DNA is TGTGCCAGCAGCGCCCCCGGGACAGGTCGCAATGAGCAGTTCTTC. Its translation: CASSAPGTGRNEQFF. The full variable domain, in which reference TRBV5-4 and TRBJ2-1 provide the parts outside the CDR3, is ETGVTQSPTHLIKTRGQQVTLRCSSQSGHNTVSWYQQALGQGPQFIFQYYREEENGRGNFPPRFSGLQFPNYSSELNVNALELDDSALYLCASSAPGTGRNEQFFGPGTRLTVL.

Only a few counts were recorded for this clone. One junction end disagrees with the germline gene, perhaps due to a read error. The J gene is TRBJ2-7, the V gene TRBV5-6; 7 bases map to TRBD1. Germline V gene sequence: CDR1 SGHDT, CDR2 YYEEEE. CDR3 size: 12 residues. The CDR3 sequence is CASSLAAGGVHF. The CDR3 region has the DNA TGTGCCAGCAGCTTGGCGGCAGGGGGAGTTCACTTC.

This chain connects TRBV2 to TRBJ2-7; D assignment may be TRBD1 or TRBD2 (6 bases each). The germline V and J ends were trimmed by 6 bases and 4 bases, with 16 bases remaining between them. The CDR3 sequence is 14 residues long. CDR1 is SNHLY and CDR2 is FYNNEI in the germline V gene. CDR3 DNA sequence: TGTGCCAGCAGCGCCCACGGGGGCGGGTACGAGCAGTACTTC. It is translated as CASSAHGGGYEQYF.

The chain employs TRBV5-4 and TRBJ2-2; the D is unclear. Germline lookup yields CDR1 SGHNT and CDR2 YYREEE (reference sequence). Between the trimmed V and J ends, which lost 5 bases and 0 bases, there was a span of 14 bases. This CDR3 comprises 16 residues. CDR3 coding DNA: TGTGCCAGCAGTCTTAGTTCGCTAGCGAACACCGGGGAGCTGTTTTTT. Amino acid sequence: CASSLSSLANTGELFF. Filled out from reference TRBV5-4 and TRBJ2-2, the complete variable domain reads ETGVTQSPTHLIKTRGQQVTLRCSSQSGHNTVSWYQQALGQGPQFIFQYYREEENGRGNFPPRFSGLQFPNYSSELNVNALELDDSALYLCASSLSSLANTGELFFGEGSRLTVL.

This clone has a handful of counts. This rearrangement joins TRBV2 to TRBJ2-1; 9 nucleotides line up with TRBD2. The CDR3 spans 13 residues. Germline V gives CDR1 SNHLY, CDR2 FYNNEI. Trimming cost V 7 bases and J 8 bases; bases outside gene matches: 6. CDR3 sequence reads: CASNNLAGYEQFF. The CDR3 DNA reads TGTGCCAGCAACAACCTAGCGGGATATGAGCAGTTCTTC.

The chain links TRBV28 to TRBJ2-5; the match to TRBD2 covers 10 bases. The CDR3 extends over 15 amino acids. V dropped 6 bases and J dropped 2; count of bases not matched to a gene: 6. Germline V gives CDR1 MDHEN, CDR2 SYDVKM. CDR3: CASSAQGLAQETQYF. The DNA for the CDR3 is TGTGCCAGCAGCGCTCAGGGACTAGCGCAAGAGACCCAGTACTTC.

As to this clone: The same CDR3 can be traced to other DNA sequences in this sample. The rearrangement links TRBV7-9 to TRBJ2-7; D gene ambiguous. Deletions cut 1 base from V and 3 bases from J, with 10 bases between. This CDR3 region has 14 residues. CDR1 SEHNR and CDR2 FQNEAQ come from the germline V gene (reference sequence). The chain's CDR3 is CASSLDLSSYEQYF. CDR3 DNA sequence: TGTGCCAGCAGCTTAGATCTGTCTAGCTACGAGCAGTACTTC.

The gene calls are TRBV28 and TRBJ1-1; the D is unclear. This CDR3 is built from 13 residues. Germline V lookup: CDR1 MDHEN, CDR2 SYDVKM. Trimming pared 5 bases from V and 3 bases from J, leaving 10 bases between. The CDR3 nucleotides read TGTGCCAGCAGTACTTCTCCGGACACTGAAGCTTTCTTT. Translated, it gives CASSTSPDTEAFF.

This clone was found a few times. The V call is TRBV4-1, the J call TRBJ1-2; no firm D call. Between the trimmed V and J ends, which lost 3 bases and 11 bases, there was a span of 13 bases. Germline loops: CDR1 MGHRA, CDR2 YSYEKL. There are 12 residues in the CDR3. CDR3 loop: CASSQSRREYTF. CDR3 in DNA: TGCGCCAGCAGCCAGTCGCGAAGGGAGTACACCTTC.

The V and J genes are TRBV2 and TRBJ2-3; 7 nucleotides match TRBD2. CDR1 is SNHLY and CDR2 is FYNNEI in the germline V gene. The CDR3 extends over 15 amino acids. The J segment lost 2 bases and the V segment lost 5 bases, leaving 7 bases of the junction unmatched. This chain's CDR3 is CASSLLASYTDTQYF. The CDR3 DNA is TGTGCCAGCAGTCTACTAGCGAGCTACACAGATACGCAGTATTTT. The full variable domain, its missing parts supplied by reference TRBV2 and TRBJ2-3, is EPEVTQTPSHQVTQMGQEVILRCVPISNHLYFYWYRQILGQKVEFLVSFYNNEISEKSEIFDDQFSVERPDGSNFTLKIRSTKLEDSAMYFCASSLLASYTDTQYFGPGTRLTVL.

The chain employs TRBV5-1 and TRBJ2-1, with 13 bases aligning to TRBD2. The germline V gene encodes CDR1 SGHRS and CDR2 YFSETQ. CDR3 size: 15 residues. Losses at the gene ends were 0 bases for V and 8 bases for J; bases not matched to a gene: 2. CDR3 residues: CASSLVLAGGDEQFF. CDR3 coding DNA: TGCGCCAGCAGCTTGGTACTAGCGGGAGGGGATGAGCAGTTCTTC.

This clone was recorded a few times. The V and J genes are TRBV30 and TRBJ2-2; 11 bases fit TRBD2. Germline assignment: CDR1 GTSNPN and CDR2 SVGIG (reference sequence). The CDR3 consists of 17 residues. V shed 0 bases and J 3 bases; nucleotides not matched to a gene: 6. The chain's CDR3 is CAWSVVAGGIYTGELFF. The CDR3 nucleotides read TGTGCCTGGAGTGTAGTAGCGGGAGGGATTTACACCGGGGAGCTGTTTTTT.

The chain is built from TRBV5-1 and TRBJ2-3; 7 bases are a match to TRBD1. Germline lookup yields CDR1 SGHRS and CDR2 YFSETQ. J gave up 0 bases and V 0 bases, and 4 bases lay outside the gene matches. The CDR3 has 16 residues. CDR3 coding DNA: TGCGCCAGCAGCTTGGCCCCGGGACAGAGCACAGATACGCAGTATTTT. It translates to CASSLAPGQSTDTQYF.

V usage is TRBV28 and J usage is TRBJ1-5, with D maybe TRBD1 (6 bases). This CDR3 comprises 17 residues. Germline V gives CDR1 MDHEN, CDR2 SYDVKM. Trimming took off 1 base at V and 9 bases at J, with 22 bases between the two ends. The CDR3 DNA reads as TGTGCCAGCAGTTTATCTTTAACAGGGTTGAGAACCAGGCCCCAGCATTTT. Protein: CASSLSLTGLRTRPQHF.